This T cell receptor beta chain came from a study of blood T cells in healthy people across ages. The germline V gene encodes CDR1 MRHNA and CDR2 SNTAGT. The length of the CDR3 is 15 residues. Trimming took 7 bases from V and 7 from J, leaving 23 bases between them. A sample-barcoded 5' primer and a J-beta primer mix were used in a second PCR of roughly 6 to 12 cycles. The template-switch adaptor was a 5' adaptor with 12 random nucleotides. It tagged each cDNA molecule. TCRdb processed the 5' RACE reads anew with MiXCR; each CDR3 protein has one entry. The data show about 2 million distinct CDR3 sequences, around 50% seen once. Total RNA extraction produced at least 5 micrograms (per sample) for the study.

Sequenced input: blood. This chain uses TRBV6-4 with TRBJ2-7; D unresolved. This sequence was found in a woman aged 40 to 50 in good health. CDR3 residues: CASNRSTTLSDEQYF. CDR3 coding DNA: TGTGCCAGCAACCGAAGTACAACCCTCTCCGATGAGCAGTACTTC.